The 19 T cell receptor beta chains below come from one sample, sequenced in a study of blood T cell repertoires in COVID-19. Sequencing used immunoSEQ multiplex PCR; TCRdb keeps in-frame clones, though not all of them. The sample shows 50,000 to 55,000 clones, 86% of them seen only once. Sequencing used peripheral blood. These receptors were taken from a woman older than 75 with acute or convalescent COVID-19.

This clone was detected only a few times. The J gene is TRBJ1-2, the V gene TRBV19; TRBD1 is a possible D gene (5 bases). Trimming removed 4 bases at V and 1 base at J, with 16 bases between. The CDR3 sequence is 16 residues long. Germline V gene sequence: CDR1 LNHDA, CDR2 SQIVND (reference sequence). This CDR3 reads CASSTSWRGGNYGYTF. For the CDR3, the DNA is TGTGCCAGTAGTACCTCCTGGCGGGGCGGTAACTATGGCTACACCTTC.

This chain links TRBV3-1 (or the pseudogene TRBV3-2) with TRBJ1-1, with a possible D match to TRBD1 (5 bases). V was pared by 1 base and J by 7 bases, with 13 bases between. Germline CDR1 LGHDT, CDR2 YNNKEL (reference sequence). The CDR3 is made up of 14 amino acids. CDR3 bases: TGTGCCAGCAGCCAAGTGGGCAGGGAAGGTGAAGCTTTCTTT. Translated, it gives CASSQVGREGEAFF.

This clone was picked up one time. V gene TRBV19 combines with J gene TRBJ2-6, with 7 nucleotides matching TRBD1. Germline lookup yields CDR1 LNHDA and CDR2 SQIVND (reference sequence). This CDR3 is 17 amino acids long. Germline trimming cut 7 bases from V and 1 base from J; bases unmatched to any gene: 10. For the CDR3, the DNA is TGTGCCAGTACCCTATACACGACAGGGTCTGGGGCCAACGTCCTGACTTTC. Protein sequence: CASTLYTTGSGANVLTF.

CDR3 coding DNA: TGTGCCACCAGTAAGGGTGGGACTAGCGGGATCAATGAGCAGTTCTTC. Protein product: CATSKGGTSGINEQFF. The chain employs TRBV15 and TRBJ2-1; TRBD2 aligns across 13 bases. Unmatched junction bases numbered 8, after V lost 6 bases and J lost 6 bases. CDR1 LNHNV and CDR2 YYDKDF come from the germline V gene (reference sequence). CDR3 size: 16 residues.

This chain uses TRBV9 with TRBJ2-1; 8 bases fit TRBD2. V dropped 1 base and J dropped 6; count of bases not matched to a gene: 6. The CDR3 contains 15 residues. Germline-derived CDR1 and CDR2 are SGDLS and YYNGEE. The CDR3 loop reads CASSVLSGGSNEQFF. CDR3 sequence (DNA): TGTGCCAGCAGCGTACTAAGCGGGGGTAGCAATGAGCAGTTCTTC.

J is TRBJ2-7 and V is TRBV2; tentative D call: TRBD1 (6 bases). CDR1 and CDR2 (germline): SNHLY, FYNNEI. This CDR3 contains 15 residues. Trimming stripped 5 bases from V and 6 bases from J, with 20 bases between. CDR3 sequence (DNA): TGTGCCAGCAGTTTAAAGAGGCAGGGGTCGTCCGAGCAGTACTTC. Its protein product is CASSLKRQGSSEQYF.

The sample holds a few counts of this clone. V is TRBV27 and J is TRBJ1-5; TRBD1 matches 7 bases. This CDR3 has 17 amino acids. Losses at the gene ends were 3 bases for V and 0 bases for J; bases not matched to a gene: 8. The V gene's germline CDR1 is MNHEY and CDR2 SMNVEV (reference sequence). Written as DNA, the CDR3 is TGTGCCAGCAGTTTCCTACAGGGGTTTTATAGCAATCAGCCCCAGCATTTT. Translating it yields CASSFLQGFYSNQPQHF.

This clone was detected only a few times. In the same sample, other DNA sequences code for this CDR3. The chain couples TRBV28 to TRBJ2-5; possibly TRBD1 for D (6 bases). This CDR3 contains 13 residues. Trimming removed 2 bases at V and 4 bases at J, with 8 bases between. Germline V lookup: CDR1 MDHEN, CDR2 SYDVKM. CDR3 protein: CASSLGGRETQYF. Here the CDR3 DNA reads TGTGCCAGCAGTTTAGGGGGCCGAGAGACCCAGTACTTC.

V gene TRBV6-4 combines with J gene TRBJ1-1; D unclear. The CDR3 extends over 13 amino acids. The V gene's germline CDR1 is MRHNA and CDR2 SNTAGT. V was cut by 5 bases and J by 0 bases, with 7 bases left in between. CDR3 in DNA: TGTGCCAGCAGTATTTTTATGAACACTGAAGCTTTCTTT. This codes for CASSIFMNTEAFF.

V and J are TRBV6-5 and TRBJ1-2, with a tentative D call TRBD1 (5 bases). CDR1 and CDR2 from the germline V gene are MNHEY and SVGAGI. V was shortened by 6 bases and J by 0 bases, with 8 bases between the two germline ends. CDR3 length equals 13 residues. CDR3 protein: CASSPTANYGYTF. The CDR3 DNA is TGTGCCAGCAGCCCGACAGCTAACTATGGCTACACCTTC.

This clone was seen only a few times. The V gene is TRBV10-3, the J gene TRBJ1-1; tentatively, D is TRBD1 (5 bases). The CDR3 loop spans 14 amino acids. Germline V gives CDR1 ENHRY, CDR2 SYGVKD. V was clipped by 2 bases and J by 1 base, with 8 bases between them. This CDR3 reads CAISETGENTEAFF. The CDR3 bases are TGTGCCATCAGTGAGACGGGGGAGAACACTGAAGCTTTCTTT.

This clone was seen only once. The V gene is TRBV6-2 or TRBV6-3, the J gene TRBJ2-1; 10 bases agree with TRBD2. There are 15 residues in the CDR3. CDR1 and CDR2 (germline): MNHEY, SVGEGT. V was pared by 6 bases and J by 6 bases, with 8 bases of the junction left unmatched. This CDR3 reads CASSPSGSNFNEQFF. For the CDR3, the DNA is TGTGCCAGCAGCCCTAGCGGGAGTAATTTCAATGAGCAGTTCTTC.

The J gene is TRBJ1-2, the V gene TRBV10-3; 8 positions match TRBD1. Germline loops: CDR1 ENHRY, CDR2 SYGVKD. The V gene end was trimmed by 7 bases and the J gene end by 8 bases; junction bases not matched to a gene: 9. The CDR3 extends over 13 amino acids. CDR3 nucleotides: TGTGCCATCAACTCAGGGGGCGCGGGCGGCTACACCTTC. Its translation: CAINSGGAGGYTF.

V usage is TRBV19 and J usage is TRBJ2-5; 8 positions match TRBD1. CDR1 LNHDA and CDR2 SQIVND come from the germline V gene (reference sequence). This CDR3 has 15 residues. V was pared by 5 bases and J by 2 bases, with 7 bases of the junction left unmatched. The DNA for the CDR3 is TGTGCCAGTAGTGCCTCCCGGGACAGGCAAGAGACCCAGTACTTC. Translated: CASSASRDRQETQYF.

The gene calls are TRBV5-1 and TRBJ2-1; 7 nucleotides agree with TRBD2. CDR1 and CDR2 from the germline V gene are SGHRS and YFSETQ. Trimming removed 5 bases from V and 0 bases from J; junction bases left unmatched: 5. The CDR3 totals 15 residues. CDR3 coding DNA: TGCGCCAGCAGGGATAGCGGGCCCTCCTACAATGAGCAGTTCTTC. It codes for CASRDSGPSYNEQFF.

The chain joins TRBV7-3 to TRBJ2-1, with TRBD2 matching 8 bases. The CDR3 totals 15 residues. V lost 5 bases to trimming and J lost 1 base; unmatched junction nucleotides: 4. Germline lookup yields CDR1 SGHTA and CDR2 FQGTGA. CDR3 bases: TGTGCCAGCAGCGCCACTAGCGGTTCCTACAATGAGCAGTTCTTC. Its protein product is CASSATSGSYNEQFF.

A word on this clone: A read error may produce the germline difference seen at one junction end. The chain uses TRBV7-9 and TRBJ2-3, with 9 bases identical to TRBD2. The CDR3 is 16 amino acids. The germline CDR1 and CDR2 sequences are SEHNR and FQNEAQ (reference sequence). The CDR3 sequence: CASSLEFGTSIDTQYF. The DNA for the CDR3 is TGTGCCAGCAGCTTAGAGTTCGGGACTAGCATAGATACGCAGTATTTT. Full variable domain (outside the CDR3, taken from reference TRBV7-9 and TRBJ2-3): DTGVSQNPRHKITKRGQNVTFRCDPISEHNRLYWYRQTLGQGPEFLTYFQNEAQLEKSRLLSDRFSAERPKGSFSTLEIQRTEQGDSAMYLCASSLEFGTSIDTQYFGPGTRLTVL.

The V call is TRBV11-2, the J call TRBJ1-1, with D uncertain. Per the germline V gene, CDR1 is SGHAT and CDR2 is FQNNGV. Trimming cost V 5 bases and J 9 bases, with 16 bases left between them. The CDR3 covers 13 residues. CDR3 sequence reads: CASSPGGGGKAFF. DNA of the CDR3: TGTGCCAGCAGCCCAGGAGGTGGTGGAAAAGCTTTCTTT.

In the case of this clone: One end of the junction does not line up with germline, which may come from a read error. The CDR3 loop is CASRLGTGDGYTF. The CDR3 DNA sequence: TGCGCCAGCAGATTGGGAACAGGAGATGGCTACACCTTC. The chain is built from TRBV5-1 and TRBJ1-2; weak D call: TRBD1 (5 bases). Germline lookup yields CDR1 SGHRS and CDR2 YFSETQ. This CDR3 has 13 amino acids.